A selection of T cell receptor beta chains follows, all from one sample in a study of T cell changes during pregnancy in multiple sclerosis. This table comes from immunoSEQ multiplex PCR, and its TCRdb copy is limited to in-frame clones, with some not included. This table holds some 120,000 clones, 95% to 98% found once. Material: peripheral blood, obtained after pregnancy. The receptors were sampled from a female donor with multiple sclerosis, enrolled in a pregnancy study. CDR3s include the opening cysteine and the closing phenylalanine or tryptophan. Fields, in order: clone size, J gene, V gene, CDR3 length, D gene, CDR3 protein, CDR3 DNA. The D gene is left open where the match is weak. Only some rows state a clone size, as once, few, many or a class for expanded clones.

size: once
J: TRBJ2-3
V: TRBV19
length: 17
D: NA
CDR3: CASSYPMRAASTDTQYF
DNA: TGTGCCAGTAGTTACCCCATGAGAGCGGCTAGCACAGATACGCAGTATTTT

size: NA
J: TRBJ1-2
V: TRBV5-6
length: 14
D: NA
CDR3: CASSARGHFYGYTF
DNA: TGTGCCAGCAGCGCACGGGGACACTTCTATGGCTACACCTTC

size: NA
J: TRBJ2-5
V: TRBV4-2
length: 15
D: TRBD2
CDR3: CASSQVLADQETQYF
DNA: TGTGCCAGCAGCCAGGTCCTAGCGGACCAAGAGACCCAGTACTTC

size: NA
J: TRBJ2-7
V: TRBV27
length: 16
D: TRBD2
CDR3: CASSLTSGSWSYEQYF
DNA: TGTGCCAGCAGTTTAACGAGCGGGAGTTGGTCCTACGAGCAGTACTTC

size: NA
J: TRBJ2-3
V: TRBV19
length: 12
D: TRBD1
CDR3: CASRQGADTQYF
DNA: TGTGCCAGTAGACAGGGGGCAGATACGCAGTATTTT

size: NA
J: TRBJ2-1
V: TRBV5-1
length: 16
D: NA
CDR3: CASSLDGWGTQNEQFF
DNA: TGCGCCAGCAGCTTGGATGGGTGGGGCACTCAAAATGAGCAGTTCTTC

size: NA
J: TRBJ2-2
V: TRBV2
length: 14
D: NA
CDR3: CASGGGGAPGELFF
DNA: TGTGCCAGCGGTGGGGGGGGCGCCCCCGGGGAGCTGTTTTTT

size: NA
J: TRBJ1-4
V: TRBV6-1
length: 13
D: NA
CDR3: CASSEGAWEKLFF
DNA: TGTGCCAGCAGTGAAGGTGCGTGGGAAAAACTGTTTTTT

size: NA
J: TRBJ2-5
V: TRBV6-1
length: 18
D: TRBD2
CDR3: CASSEAIGASGSGKTQYF
DNA: TGTGCCAGCAGTGAAGCAATTGGGGCTAGCGGGAGCGGTAAGACCCAGTACTTC

size: NA
J: TRBJ1-5
V: TRBV28
length: 12
D: NA
CDR3: CASSFEDQPQHF
DNA: TGTGCCAGCAGTTTTGAGGATCAGCCCCAGCATTTT

size: NA
J: TRBJ2-1
V: TRBV28
length: 15
D: TRBD1
CDR3: CATSTQGATYREQFF
DNA: TGTGCCACTTCAACCCAGGGGGCCACGTACCGTGAGCAGTTCTTC

size: NA
J: TRBJ2-7
V: TRBV5-4
length: 15
D: TRBD1
CDR3: CASSARTGGSYEQYF
DNA: TGTGCCAGCAGCGCCCGGACAGGGGGCTCCTACGAGCAGTACTTC

size: NA
J: TRBJ2-5
V: TRBV6-1
length: 16
D: TRBD2
CDR3: CASSEAGLAFQETQYF
DNA: TGTGCCAGCAGTGAAGCGGGACTAGCCTTTCAAGAGACCCAGTACTTC

size: NA
J: TRBJ2-5
V: TRBV5-1
length: 14
D: TRBD2
CDR3: CASSLDLAGETQYF
DNA: TGCGCCAGCAGCTTGGACCTAGCGGGAGAGACCCAGTACTTC

size: NA
J: TRBJ2-5
V: TRBV5-4
length: 16
D: NA
CDR3: CASSFESGPGKETQYF
DNA: TGTGCCAGCAGCTTCGAAAGTGGTCCGGGAAAAGAGACCCAGTACTTC

size: once
J: TRBJ2-1
V: TRBV7-6
length: 11
D: NA
CDR3: CASSLGEEQFF
DNA: TGTGCCAGCAGCCTAGGGGAGGAGCAGTTCTTC

size: once
J: TRBJ1-1
V: TRBV28
length: 13
D: NA
CDR3: CASRSTGTTEAFF
DNA: TGTGCCAGCCGTTCTACTGGTACCACTGAAGCTTTCTTT

size: NA
J: TRBJ1-2
V: TRBV20-1
length: 10
D: NA
CDR3: CSAPIVGYTF
DNA: TGCAGTGCTCCTATTGTTGGCTACACCTTC

size: NA
J: TRBJ2-1
V: TRBV5-1
length: 14
D: NA
CDR3: CASSSTNQYNEQFF
DNA: TGCGCCAGCAGCTCAACGAACCAGTACAATGAGCAGTTCTTC

size: NA
J: TRBJ2-7
V: TRBV7-9
length: 14
D: TRBD2
CDR3: CASSGEGASYEQYF
DNA: TGTGCCAGCAGCGGGGAGGGCGCCTCCTACGAGCAGTACTTC

size: NA
J: TRBJ2-1
V: TRBV29-1
length: 16
D: TRBD2
CDR3: CSVVPSGRAANNEQFF
DNA: TGCAGCGTTGTGCCTAGCGGGAGGGCCGCCAACAATGAGCAGTTCTTC

size: NA
J: TRBJ2-6
V: TRBV14
length: 16
D: NA
CDR3: CASSQDRGYGANVLTF
DNA: TGTGCCAGCAGCCAAGATCGGGGGTATGGGGCCAACGTCCTGACTTTC

size: once
J: TRBJ2-5
V: TRBV28
length: 12
D: NA
CDR3: CASRTAQETQYF
DNA: TGTGCCAGCAGGACAGCCCAAGAGACCCAGTACTTC

size: NA
J: TRBJ2-3
V: TRBV19
length: 17
D: TRBD2
CDR3: CASSFESSGRRTDTQYF
DNA: TGTGCCAGTAGTTTTGAGTCTAGCGGGAGGAGGACAGATACGCAGTATTTT

size: NA
J: TRBJ2-3
V: TRBV9
length: 13
D: NA
CDR3: CASSVDRGDTQYF
DNA: TGTGCCAGCAGCGTAGACCGGGGAGATACGCAGTATTTT

size: NA
J: TRBJ2-1
V: TRBV15
length: 17
D: NA
CDR3: CATSSRGSGSSYNEQFF
DNA: TGTGCCACCAGCTCCCGGGGGAGCGGTAGCTCCTACAATGAGCAGTTCTTC

size: NA
J: TRBJ2-7
V: TRBV7-9
length: 11
D: NA
CDR3: CASSSAYEQYF
DNA: TGTGCCAGCAGCTCCGCCTACGAGCAGTACTTC

size: NA
J: TRBJ2-3
V: TRBV19
length: 13
D: NA
CDR3: CASSIRAGDTQYF
DNA: TGTGCCAGTAGTATAAGAGCAGGAGATACGCAGTATTTT

size: NA
J: TRBJ1-2
V: TRBV7-9
length: 17
D: NA
CDR3: CASSLGTGTRGGYGYTF
DNA: TGTGCCAGCAGCTTGGGAACGGGGACGCGGGGGGGGTATGGCTACACCTTC

size: NA
J: TRBJ2-3
V: TRBV6-1
length: 17
D: TRBD2
CDR3: CASSVLGASGSKDTQYF
DNA: TGTGCCAGCAGTGTTCTAGGGGCTAGCGGGAGTAAAGATACGCAGTATTTT

size: NA
J: TRBJ2-2
V: TRBV7-6
length: 17
D: NA
CDR3: CASSLGSGIANTGELFF
DNA: TGTGCCAGCAGCTTAGGCTCGGGTATCGCGAACACCGGGGAGCTGTTTTTT

size: NA
J: TRBJ1-2
V: TRBV13
length: 13
D: NA
CDR3: CASSLIGSYGYTF
DNA: TGTGCCAGCAGCTTAATCGGTAGCTATGGCTACACCTTC

size: NA
J: TRBJ1-2
V: TRBV30
length: 12
D: NA
CDR3: CAWSEGGFGYTF
DNA: TGTGCCTGGAGTGAGGGGGGGTTTGGCTACACCTTC

size: NA
J: TRBJ2-1
V: TRBV5-1
length: 16
D: TRBD1
CDR3: CASSLAVGQGAIEQFF
DNA: TGCGCCAGCAGCTTGGCTGTTGGACAGGGGGCAATTGAGCAGTTCTTC